This T cell receptor (beta chain) came from a study of response to subunit inactivated influenza vaccine. The CDR3 totals 22 residues. With V trimmed by 5 bases and J by 2 bases, 26 bases remained unmatched. Looked up from germline, CDR1 is SGHVT and CDR2 is SQSDAQ. MiXCR was run by TCRdb on the RT-PCR reads, yielding one entry per CDR3 protein. The repertoire has 530,000 or so distinct CDR3 sequences, 14% of them found once; the top ten carry 8.5% to 14%. The genes are TRBV7-4 and TRBJ2-1; 8 nucleotides agree with TRBD1. The material sequenced was PBMCs from blood, taken roughly 13 days after vaccination. The clonotype comes from a man aged 45-65 years who received an inactivated influenza vaccine. CDR3 loop: CASSPHPRTGDRIKPTYNEQFF. CDR3 nucleotides: TGTGCCAGCAGCCCCCACCCACGAACAGGGGACAGGATCAAGCCGACCTACAATGAGCAGTTCTTC.